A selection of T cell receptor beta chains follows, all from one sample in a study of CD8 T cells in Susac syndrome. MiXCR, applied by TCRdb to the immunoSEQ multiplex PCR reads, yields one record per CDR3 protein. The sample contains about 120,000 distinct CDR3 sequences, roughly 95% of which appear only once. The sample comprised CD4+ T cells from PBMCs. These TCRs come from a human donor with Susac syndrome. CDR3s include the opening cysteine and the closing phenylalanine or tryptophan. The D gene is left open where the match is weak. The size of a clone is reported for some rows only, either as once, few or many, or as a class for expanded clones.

CASSPTGGRTEAFF	TGTGCCAGCTCACCAACGGGGGGCCGCACTGAAGCTTTCTTT	TRBJ1-1	TRBV18	-	few
CASSQVDTGELFF	TGTGCCAGCAGCCAAGTTGACACCGGGGAGCTGTTTTTT	TRBJ2-2	TRBV4-2	-	-
CASTGIRPSSTDTQYF	TGTGCCAGCACCGGAATCAGACCTTCTAGCACAGATACGCAGTATTTT	TRBJ2-3	TRBV2	-	-
CASSLEAGAQPQHF	TGTGCCAGCAGCTTAGAAGCAGGGGCTCAGCCCCAGCATTTT	TRBJ1-5	TRBV7-8	-	-
CASSGQGNPGELFF	TGCGCCAGCAGCGGACAGGGGAATCCCGGGGAGCTGTTTTTT	TRBJ2-2	TRBV5-1	TRBD1	once
CSARDPRQGAHNEQYF	TGCAGTGCTAGAGATCCCCGACAGGGGGCCCATAACGAGCAGTACTTC	TRBJ2-7	TRBV20-1	TRBD1	-
CASSWSGIQETQYF	TGCGCCAGCAGCTGGAGCGGGATCCAAGAGACCCAGTACTTC	TRBJ2-5	TRBV5-1	TRBD2	-
CASSQDIRGDEQYF	TGTGCCAGCAGCCAAGATATAAGGGGGGACGAGCAGTACTTC	TRBJ2-7	TRBV4-2	-	-
CASSPRTGPNQPQHF	TGTGCCAGCAGCCCCCGGACAGGGCCCAATCAGCCCCAGCATTTT	TRBJ1-5	TRBV7-2	TRBD1	-
CASSPADRYSYEQYF	TGTGCCAGCTCACCGGCCGACAGGTACTCCTACGAGCAGTACTTC	TRBJ2-7	TRBV18	-	-
CASSFSSGSPDTQYF	TGTGCCAGCAGTTTTTCTAGCGGGAGCCCAGATACGCAGTATTTT	TRBJ2-3	TRBV12-3/TRBV12-4	TRBD2	-
CASSYDGQGARGYTF	TGTGCCAGCAGTTACGACGGACAGGGGGCAAGAGGCTACACCTTC	TRBJ1-2	TRBV6-2/TRBV6-3	TRBD1	-
CASSQAGSNTEAFF	TGTGCCAGCAGCCAAGCGGGGTCCAACACTGAAGCTTTCTTT	TRBJ1-1	TRBV3-1	-	-
CSALSTIYGYTF	TGCAGTGCTTTATCTACTATCTATGGCTACACCTTC	TRBJ1-2	TRBV20-1	-	-
CSAVASGRAVYEQYF	TGCAGTGCCGTTGCTAGCGGGAGGGCCGTATACGAGCAGTACTTC	TRBJ2-7	TRBV20-1	TRBD2	-
CSVEDHITTGQYF	TGCAGCGTTGAAGACCACATTACCACGGGGCAGTACTTC	TRBJ2-7	TRBV29-1	-	-
CAWSATGGSETQYF	TGTGCCTGGAGTGCCACAGGGGGGAGTGAGACCCAGTACTTC	TRBJ2-5	TRBV30	TRBD1	-
CSTQKTSGVTDTQYF	TGCAGCACCCAGAAGACTAGCGGGGTCACAGATACGCAGTATTTT	TRBJ2-3	TRBV29-1	TRBD2	-
CSARVRSEQYF	TGCAGTGCTAGGGTGCGGTCCGAGCAGTACTTC	TRBJ2-7	TRBV20-1	-	once
CAISESIGNTEAFF	TGTGCCATCAGTGAGTCGATTGGGAACACTGAAGCTTTCTTT	TRBJ1-1	TRBV10-3	-	-
CATSIGAQSYGYTF	TGTGCCACCAGCATAGGGGCGCAGAGCTATGGCTACACCTTC	TRBJ1-2	TRBV15	-	-
CASSLRLTDTQYF	TGTGCCAGCAGCCTCCGACTGACAGATACGCAGTATTTT	TRBJ2-3	TRBV14	-	-
CASSTLPGQAQETQYF	TGTGCCAGCAGCACGCTTCCGGGACAGGCGCAAGAGACCCAGTACTTC	TRBJ2-5	TRBV14	TRBD1	-
CASSQERDRRKPQETQYF	TGCGCCAGCAGCCAAGAGAGGGACAGACGGAAACCCCAAGAGACCCAGTACTTC	TRBJ2-5	TRBV4-3	TRBD1	-
CASSVHVNAGETQYF	TGTGCCAGCAGTGTCCACGTTAATGCAGGAGAGACCCAGTACTTC	TRBJ2-5	TRBV2	-	-
CASLPSNQPQHF	TGTGCCAGCCTGCCTAGCAATCAGCCCCAGCATTTT	TRBJ1-5	TRBV28	-	-
CASSKDRSTDTQYF	TGCGCCAGCAGCAAGGACAGGAGCACAGATACGCAGTATTTT	TRBJ2-3	TRBV5-1	TRBD1	-
CASRDPGLAAYNEQFF	TGTGCCAGCAGGGACCCGGGACTAGCCGCCTACAATGAGCAGTTCTTC	TRBJ2-1	TRBV6-1	TRBD2	-
CASSGLQGMGYTF	TGTGCCAGCAGTGGGCTACAGGGGATGGGCTACACCTTC	TRBJ1-2	TRBV12-3/TRBV12-4	TRBD1	-
CAWSPGGSYNEQFF	TGTGCCTGGAGTCCGGGAGGGTCGTACAATGAGCAGTTCTTC	TRBJ2-1	TRBV30	TRBD2	-
CAWRLRTFTNTGELFF	TGTGCCTGGAGACTCCGGACATTTACGAACACCGGGGAGCTGTTTTTT	TRBJ2-2	TRBV30	-	-
CASSYSTEQYF	TGTGCCAGCAGTTACTCGACGGAGCAGTACTTC	TRBJ2-7	TRBV6-2/TRBV6-3	-	-
CASSPSSTYNEQFF	TGTGCCAGCAGCCCCTCGTCCACTTACAATGAGCAGTTCTTC	TRBJ2-1	TRBV7-3	-	-
CSGLLAGGTDTQYF	TGCAGTGGCCTACTAGCGGGAGGCACAGATACGCAGTATTTT	TRBJ2-3	TRBV20-1	TRBD2	-
CASSRVPMSSYEQYF	TGTGCCAGCAGCCGAGTCCCCATGAGCTCCTACGAGCAGTACTTC	TRBJ2-7	TRBV3-1	-	-
CASSRGGNEQFF	TGTGCCAGCAGCCGAGGGGGCAATGAGCAGTTCTTC	TRBJ2-1	TRBV12-3/TRBV12-4	-	-
CSARLSNSGKEQYF	TGCAGTGCTAGACTATCCAATTCAGGGAAGGAGCAGTACTTC	TRBJ2-7	TRBV20-1	-	-
CASSQGPLTGLNQPQHF	TGCGCCAGCAGCCAAGGCCCCCTCACAGGGTTAAATCAGCCCCAGCATTTT	TRBJ1-5	TRBV4-1	-	-
CASSSLAGSTDTQYF	TGTGCCAGCAGCTCCCTAGCGGGGTCCACAGATACGCAGTATTTT	TRBJ2-3	TRBV7-3	TRBD2	-
CASSSVGGDTQYF	TGTGCCAGCAGCTCGGTAGGGGGAGATACGCAGTATTTT	TRBJ2-3	TRBV7-3	-	-
CSVEGEETQYF	TGCAGCGTTGAGGGGGAAGAGACCCAGTACTTC	TRBJ2-5	TRBV29-1	-	-
CASSIFGRRTGTGAYEQYF	TGTGCCAGTAGTATATTCGGGAGAAGGACAGGGACGGGGGCCTACGAGCAGTACTTC	TRBJ2-7	TRBV19	TRBD1	-
CSARGVGEAFF	TGCAGTGCTAGGGGTGTGGGCGAAGCTTTCTTT	TRBJ1-1	TRBV20-1	-	-